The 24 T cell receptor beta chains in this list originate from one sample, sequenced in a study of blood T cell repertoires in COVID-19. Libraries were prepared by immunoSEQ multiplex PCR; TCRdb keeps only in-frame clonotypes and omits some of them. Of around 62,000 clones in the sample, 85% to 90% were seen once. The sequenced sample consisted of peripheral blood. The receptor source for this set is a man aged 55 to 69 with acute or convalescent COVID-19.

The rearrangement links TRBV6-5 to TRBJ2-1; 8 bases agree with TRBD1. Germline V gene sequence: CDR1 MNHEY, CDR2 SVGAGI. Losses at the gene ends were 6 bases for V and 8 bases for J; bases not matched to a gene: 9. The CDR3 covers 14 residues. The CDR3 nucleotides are TGTGCCAGCAGCCTCGGACAGGGATGGGATGAGCAGTTCTTC. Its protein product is CASSLGQGWDEQFF.

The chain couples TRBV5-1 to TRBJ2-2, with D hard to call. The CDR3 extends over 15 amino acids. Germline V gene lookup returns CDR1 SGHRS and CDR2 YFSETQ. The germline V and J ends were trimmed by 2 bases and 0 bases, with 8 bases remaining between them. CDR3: CASSFRSPNTGELFF. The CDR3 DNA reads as TGCGCCAGCAGCTTCCGTAGTCCGAACACCGGGGAGCTGTTTTTT.

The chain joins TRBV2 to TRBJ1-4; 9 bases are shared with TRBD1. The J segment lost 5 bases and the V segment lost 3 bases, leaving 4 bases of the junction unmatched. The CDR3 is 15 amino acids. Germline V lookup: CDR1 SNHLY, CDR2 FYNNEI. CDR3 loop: CASSDPGQGNEKLFF. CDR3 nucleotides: TGTGCCAGCAGTGACCCGGGACAGGGAAATGAAAAACTGTTTTTT.

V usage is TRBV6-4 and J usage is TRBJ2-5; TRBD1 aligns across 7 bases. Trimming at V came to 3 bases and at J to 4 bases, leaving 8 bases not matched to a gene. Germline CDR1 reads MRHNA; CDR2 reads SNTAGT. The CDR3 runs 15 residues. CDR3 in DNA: TGTGCCAGCAGTGAGAAGGGGGCTATCCCAGAGACCCAGTACTTC. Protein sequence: CASSEKGAIPETQYF.

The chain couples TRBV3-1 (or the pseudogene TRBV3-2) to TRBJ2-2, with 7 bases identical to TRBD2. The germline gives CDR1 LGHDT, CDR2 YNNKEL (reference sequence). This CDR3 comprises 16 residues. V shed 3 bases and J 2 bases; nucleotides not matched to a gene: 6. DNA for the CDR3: TGTGCCAGCAGCCATTTGAGACTAGCAAACACCGGGGAGCTGTTTTTT. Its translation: CASSHLRLANTGELFF.

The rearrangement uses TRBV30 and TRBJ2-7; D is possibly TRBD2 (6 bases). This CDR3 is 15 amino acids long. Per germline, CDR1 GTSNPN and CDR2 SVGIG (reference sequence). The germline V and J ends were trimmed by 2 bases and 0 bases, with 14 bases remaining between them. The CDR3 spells CAWSIRREISYEQYF. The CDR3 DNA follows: TGTGCCTGGAGTATTCGCCGGGAGATCTCCTACGAGCAGTACTTC.

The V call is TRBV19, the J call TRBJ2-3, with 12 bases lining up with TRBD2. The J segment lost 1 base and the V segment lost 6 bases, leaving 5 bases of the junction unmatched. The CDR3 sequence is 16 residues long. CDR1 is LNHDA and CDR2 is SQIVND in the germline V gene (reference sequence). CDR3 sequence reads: CASRPTSGSGTDTQYF. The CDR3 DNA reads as TGTGCCAGTAGACCGACTAGCGGGAGTGGCACAGATACGCAGTATTTT.

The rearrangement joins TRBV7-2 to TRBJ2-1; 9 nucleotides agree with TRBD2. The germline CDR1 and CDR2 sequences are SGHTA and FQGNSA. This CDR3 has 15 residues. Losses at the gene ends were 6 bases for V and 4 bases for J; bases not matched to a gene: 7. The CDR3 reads CASSSTSGFYNEQFF. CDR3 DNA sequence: TGTGCCAGCAGTTCAACTAGCGGGTTTTACAATGAGCAGTTCTTC.

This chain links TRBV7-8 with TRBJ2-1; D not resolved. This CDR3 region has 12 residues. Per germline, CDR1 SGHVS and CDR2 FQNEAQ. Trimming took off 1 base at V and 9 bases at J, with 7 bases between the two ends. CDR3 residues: CASSLVATEQFF. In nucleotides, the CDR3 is TGTGCCAGCAGCTTAGTAGCCACTGAGCAGTTCTTC.

The CDR3 region is CASSPRGGQGGEKLFF. CDR3 coding DNA: TGTGCCAGTAGTCCCCGGGGGGGACAGGGTGGTGAAAAACTGTTTTTT. The chain joins TRBV19 to TRBJ1-4; TRBD1 agrees at 9 bases. With 5 bases clipped from V and 7 bases from J, the junction kept 11 bases outside the gene matches. The CDR3 runs 16 residues. Looked up from germline, CDR1 is LNHDA and CDR2 is SQIVND (reference sequence).

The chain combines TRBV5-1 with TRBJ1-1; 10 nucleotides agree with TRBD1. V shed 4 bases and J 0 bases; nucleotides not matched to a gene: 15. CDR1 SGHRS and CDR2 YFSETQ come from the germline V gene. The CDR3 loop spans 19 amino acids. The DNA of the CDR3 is TGCGCCAGCAGCGCGAACGTGGGACAGGGGTATGTAATGAACACTGAAGCTTTCTTT. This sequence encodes CASSANVGQGYVMNTEAFF.

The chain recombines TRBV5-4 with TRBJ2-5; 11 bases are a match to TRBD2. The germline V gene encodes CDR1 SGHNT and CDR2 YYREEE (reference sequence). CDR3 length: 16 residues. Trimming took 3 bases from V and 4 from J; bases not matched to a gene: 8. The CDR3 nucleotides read TGTGCCAGCAGCTCCACGACTAGCGGGAATGGAGAGACCCAGTACTTC. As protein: CASSSTTSGNGETQYF. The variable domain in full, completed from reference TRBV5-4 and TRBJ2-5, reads ETGVTQSPTHLIKTRGQQVTLRCSSQSGHNTVSWYQQALGQGPQFIFQYYREEENGRGNFPPRFSGLQFPNYSSELNVNALELDDSALYLCASSSTTSGNGETQYFGPGTRLLVL.

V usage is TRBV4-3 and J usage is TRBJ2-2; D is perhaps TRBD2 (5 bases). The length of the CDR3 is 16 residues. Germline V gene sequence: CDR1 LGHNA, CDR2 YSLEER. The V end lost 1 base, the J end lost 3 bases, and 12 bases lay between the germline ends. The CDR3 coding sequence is TGCGCCAGCAGCCAAGTTAGCGCGGGCCACACCGGGGAGCTGTTTTTT. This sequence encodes CASSQVSAGHTGELFF.

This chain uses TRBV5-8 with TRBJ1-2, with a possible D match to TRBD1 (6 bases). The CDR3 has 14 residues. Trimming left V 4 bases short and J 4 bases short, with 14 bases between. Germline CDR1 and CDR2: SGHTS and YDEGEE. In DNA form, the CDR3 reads TGTGCCAGCAGCCCCAGGGGTGCGCGCTATGGCTACACCTTC. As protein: CASSPRGARYGYTF.

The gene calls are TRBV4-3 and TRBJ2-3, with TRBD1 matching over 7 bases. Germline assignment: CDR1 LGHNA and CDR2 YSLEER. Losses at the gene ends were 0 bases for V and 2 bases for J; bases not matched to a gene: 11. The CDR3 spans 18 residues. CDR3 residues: CASSQDRNIGGYTDTQYF. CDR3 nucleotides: TGCGCCAGCAGCCAAGATCGAAATATAGGGGGCTACACAGATACGCAGTATTTT.

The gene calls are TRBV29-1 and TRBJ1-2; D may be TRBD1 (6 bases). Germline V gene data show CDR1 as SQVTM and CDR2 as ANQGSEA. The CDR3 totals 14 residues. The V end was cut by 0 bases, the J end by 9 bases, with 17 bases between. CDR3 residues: CSVEDPRTALSYTF. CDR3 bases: TGCAGCGTTGAAGATCCCCGGACAGCCCTGAGCTACACCTTC.

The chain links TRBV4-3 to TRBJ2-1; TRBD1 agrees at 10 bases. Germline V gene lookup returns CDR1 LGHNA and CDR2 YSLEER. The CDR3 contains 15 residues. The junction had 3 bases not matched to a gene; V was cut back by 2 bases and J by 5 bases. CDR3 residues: CASSQRQGADNEQFF. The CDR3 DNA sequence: TGCGCCAGCAGCCAACGACAGGGGGCGGACAATGAGCAGTTCTTC.

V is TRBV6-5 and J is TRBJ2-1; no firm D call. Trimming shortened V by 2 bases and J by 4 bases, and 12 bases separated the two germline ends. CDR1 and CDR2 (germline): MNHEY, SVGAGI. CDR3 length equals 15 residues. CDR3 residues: CASSYGSVRYNEQFF. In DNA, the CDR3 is TGTGCCAGCAGTTACGGCTCGGTGAGGTACAATGAGCAGTTCTTC.

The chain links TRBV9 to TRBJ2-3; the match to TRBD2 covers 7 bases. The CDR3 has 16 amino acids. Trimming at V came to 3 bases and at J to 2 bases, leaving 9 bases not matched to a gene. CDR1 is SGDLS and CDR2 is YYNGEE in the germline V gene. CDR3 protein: CASSEASGDPTDTQYF. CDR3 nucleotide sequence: TGTGCCAGCAGCGAGGCTAGCGGAGACCCCACAGATACGCAGTATTTT.

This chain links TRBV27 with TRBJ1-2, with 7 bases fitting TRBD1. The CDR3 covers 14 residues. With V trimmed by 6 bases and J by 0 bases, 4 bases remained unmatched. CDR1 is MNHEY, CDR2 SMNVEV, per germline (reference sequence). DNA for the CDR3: TGTGCCAGCAGGGCGACAGGGACTAACTATGGCTACACCTTC. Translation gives CASRATGTNYGYTF.

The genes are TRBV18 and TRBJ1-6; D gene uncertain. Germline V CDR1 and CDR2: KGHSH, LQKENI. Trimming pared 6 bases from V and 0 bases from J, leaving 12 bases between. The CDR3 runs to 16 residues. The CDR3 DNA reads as TGTGCCAGCTCGCTTCCGGGGAGCTCCTATAATTCACCCCTCCACTTT. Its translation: CASSLPGSSYNSPLHF.

The CDR3 DNA reads TGTGCCAGCAGTTTATTGGGTAGCGGGCCAAATGAGCAGTTCTTC. Encoded protein: CASSLLGSGPNEQFF. The V call is TRBV28, the J call TRBJ2-1, with 7 bases fitting TRBD2. V shed 1 base, J shed 7 bases, and the junction held 7 bases outside the gene matches. Germline CDR1 MDHEN, CDR2 SYDVKM. The CDR3 sequence is 15 residues long.

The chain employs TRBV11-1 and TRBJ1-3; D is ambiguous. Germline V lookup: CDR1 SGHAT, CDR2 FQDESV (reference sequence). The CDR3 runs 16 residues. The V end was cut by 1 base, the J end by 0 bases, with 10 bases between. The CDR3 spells CASSLGAAGSGNTIYF. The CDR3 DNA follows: TGTGCCAGCAGCTTAGGGGCCGCCGGCTCTGGAAACACCATATATTTT. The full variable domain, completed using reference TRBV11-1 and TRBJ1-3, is EAEVAQSPRYKITEKSQAVAFWCDPISGHATLYWYRQILGQGPELLVQFQDESVVDDSQLPKDRFSAERLKGVDSTLKIQPAELGDSAMYLCASSLGAAGSGNTIYFGEGSWLTVV.

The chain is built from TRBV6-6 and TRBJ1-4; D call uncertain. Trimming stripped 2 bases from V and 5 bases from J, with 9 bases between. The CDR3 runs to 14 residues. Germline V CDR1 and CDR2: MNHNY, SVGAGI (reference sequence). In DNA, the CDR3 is TGTGCCAGCAGTTACCGGGAGAAGAATGAAAAACTGTTTTTT. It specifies CASSYREKNEKLFF.